The 5 T cell receptor beta chains given below trace back to one sample, sequenced in a study of cytomegalovirus exposure and HLA in healthy donors. The PCR had 60 Vbeta and 13 Jbeta primers. Here immunoSEQ multiplex PCR was the method, and the copy in TCRdb shows in-frame clones only, minus some. The sample carries about 94,000 clones, about 75% recorded once. Material for sequencing was PBMCs. These receptors originate from a man aged 35 to 55 in good health and CMV-seropositive.

The rearrangement links TRBV10-3 to TRBJ2-3; unclear D gene. The CDR3 has 15 amino acids. Trimming shortened V by 6 bases and J by 0 bases, and 13 bases separated the two germline ends. Germline assignment: CDR1 ENHRY and CDR2 SYGVKD. CDR3 region: CAIRAPSRSTDTQYF. CDR3 nucleotide sequence: TGTGCCATCAGAGCCCCTTCTCGGAGCACAGATACGCAGTATTTT.

This clone was seen a handful of times. This chain joins TRBV6-1 and TRBJ1-1; 9 positions agree with TRBD1. Germline V gene data show CDR1 as MNHNS and CDR2 as SASEGT. With 3 bases clipped from V and 11 bases from J, the junction kept 4 bases outside the gene matches. The CDR3 sequence is 12 residues long. The CDR3 DNA follows: TGTGCCAGCAGTGAGGGCGGGACAGGGGCTTTCTTT. This codes for CASSEGGTGAFF.

The V call is TRBV23-1, the J call TRBJ2-3; 9 nucleotides match TRBD2. TRBV23-1 is reported as an ORF; its role is uncertain. The V and J ends lost 2 bases and 2 bases, in that order; junction bases with no gene match: 20. This CDR3 has 21 residues. CDR3 protein: CASSQRRYRAGREGYTDTQYF. In DNA, the CDR3 is TGCGCCAGCAGTCAACGTCGCTACAGGGCTGGGCGGGAGGGCTACACAGATACGCAGTATTTT.

Only one count was recorded for this clone. The chain uses TRBV7-9 and TRBJ2-1; no reliable D call. V lost 3 bases and J lost 4, with 10 bases in between. This CDR3 contains 14 residues. Germline V gives CDR1 SEHNR, CDR2 FQNEAQ (reference sequence). The CDR3 spells CASSLYRVYNEQFF. As DNA, the CDR3 is TGTGCCAGCAGCTTGTACCGCGTATACAATGAGCAGTTCTTC.

This rearrangement joins TRBV6-5 to TRBJ2-5; TRBD2 is a possible D gene (5 bases). The DNA matches TRBJ2-7 better at its end, which makes the J call doubtful. This CDR3 spans 15 amino acids. Per germline, CDR1 MNHEY and CDR2 SVGAGI. CDR3 bases: TGTGCCAGCAGGCAAAGCCCGGGCGGGTATTACGAGCAGTACTTC. This translates into CASRQSPGGYYEQYF.